This T cell receptor (beta chain) was recovered during a study of T-cell memory formation after mild COVID-19. Study-wide results and caveats: Later expanders leaned toward CD4+, whereas clones contracting from day 15 to 85 were balanced CD4/CD8. Some clones that responded were present in memory (sampled pre-infection), which suggests cross-reactive memory joined. Researchers report contracting CD4+ clones mostly in CM and EM, with CD8+ clones in EMRA.

The CDR3 consists of 14 residues. J lost 7 bases, V lost 0 bases, and 3 bases had no gene match. Germline CDR1 and CDR2: SGHAT and FQNNGV. About this clonotype: Its antigen is still unknown.

A 5'RACE reaction primed in the constant segment made cDNA libraries of TCR alpha and TCR beta, and these carried sample barcodes and UMIs. Each CDR3 protein is one row after TCRdb ran MiXCR on the 5' RACE reads. The sample includes 470,000 or so distinct CDR3 sequences, about a sixth seen only once; the top ten take roughly 21%. The chain uses TRBV11-2 and TRBJ1-2; 9 bases are shared with TRBD1. Sequencing input: PBMCs or a T cell subset sorted from them (not recorded which). The clonotype originates from a man between 18 and 29 years old who had mild COVID-19 (a few samples of this study predate the infection). Cell type and time point are not known. The CDR3 region is CASSLEGQGAGYTF. The DNA for the CDR3 is TGTGCCAGCAGCTTAGAGGGACAGGGAGCTGGCTACACCTTC.